A single T cell receptor beta chain is shown here with its context. This could be a read error, since a much larger clone is one nucleotide away. TCRdb used MiXCR to reprocess the PCR reads, holding one entry per CDR3 protein. This table holds approximately 680,000 distinct CDR3 sequences, over 25% found once. The sample belongs to a study of molecular identifiers for immune sequencing clone quantification. CDR3 length: 16 residues. Per germline, CDR1 MDHEN and CDR2 SYDVKM. J gave up 4 bases and V 3 bases, and 8 bases lay outside the gene matches. The sample was naive CD8+ T cells from blood, with Jurkat cell RNA spiked in. The sample's subset: FACS-sorted CD8+CD4-CCR7+CD45RA+ naive T cells. This TCR was recovered from a human donor in good health. Some libraries in this study had Jurkat cell RNA spiked in. This rearrangement joins TRBV28 to TRBJ2-2; 7 bases are a match to TRBD1. This CDR3 reads CASSLGQGVATGELFF. CDR3 DNA sequence: TGTGCCAGCAGTTTGGGGCAGGGGGTCGCCACCGGGGAGCTGTTTTTT.